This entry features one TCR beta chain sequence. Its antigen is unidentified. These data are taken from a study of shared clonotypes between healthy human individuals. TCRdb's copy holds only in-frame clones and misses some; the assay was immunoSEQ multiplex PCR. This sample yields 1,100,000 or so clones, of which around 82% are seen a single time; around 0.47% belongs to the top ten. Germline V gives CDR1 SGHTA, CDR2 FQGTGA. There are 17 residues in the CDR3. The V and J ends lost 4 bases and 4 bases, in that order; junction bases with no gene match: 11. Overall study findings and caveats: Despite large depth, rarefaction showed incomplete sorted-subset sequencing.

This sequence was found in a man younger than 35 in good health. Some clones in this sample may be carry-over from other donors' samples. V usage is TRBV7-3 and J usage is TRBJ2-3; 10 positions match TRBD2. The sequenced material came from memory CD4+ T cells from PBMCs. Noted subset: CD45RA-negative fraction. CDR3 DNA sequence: TGTGCCAGCAGCTCCCCCCTAGCGGGAGATCGCTCAGATACGCAGTATTTT. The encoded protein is CASSSPLAGDRSDTQYF.